This T cell receptor beta chain stems from a study of cytomegalovirus exposure and HLA in healthy donors. The V gene end was trimmed by 1 base and the J gene end by 0 bases; junction bases not matched to a gene: 3. This CDR3 is built from 16 residues. Germline CDR1 and CDR2: SGHNT and YENEEA. PCR used 60 Vbeta primers and 13 Jbeta primers. TCRdb's table, derived via immunoSEQ multiplex PCR, lists solely in-frame clones and lacks some. Here the sample spans about 150,000 clones, about four fifths being singletons. The TCR sequence derives from a girl between 10 and 17 years old in good health and CMV-seropositive. The sample comprised PBMCs. This chain links TRBV11-3 with TRBJ2-5, with 9 bases that match TRBD2. Here the CDR3 reads CASSLGASGDQETQYF. Written as DNA, the CDR3 is TGTGCCAGCAGCTTAGGGGCTAGCGGGGACCAAGAGACCCAGTACTTC.